This passage covers 21 T cell receptor beta chains from one sample sequenced in a study of T cells in localized non-small cell lung cancer. TCRdb keeps only in-frame clones here, not all; method: immunoSEQ multiplex PCR. The sample holds around 40,000 clones, roughly four fifths seen once. Sequencing used PBMCs, obtained before any cancer treatment. These TCRs come from a man between 40 and 75 years old with stage II lung adenocarcinoma.

J is TRBJ1-6 and V is TRBV2; the D gene is possibly TRBD1 (6 bases). The germline CDR1 and CDR2 sequences are SNHLY and FYNNEI. The ends were cut back, 6 bases at V and 0 bases at J, with 9 bases in the middle. The CDR3 runs 15 residues. For the CDR3, the DNA is TGTGCCAGCAGGGAGGACAGCTCCTATAATTCACCCCTCCACTTT. Translation gives CASREDSSYNSPLHF.

Only one count was recorded for this clone. The CDR3 DNA follows: TGTGCCACCACCTCAGGGAGCAATCAGCCCCAGCATTTT. It specifies CATTSGSNQPQHF. The chain has TRBV15 and TRBJ1-5; tentatively, D is TRBD1 (5 bases). The CDR3 sequence is 13 residues long. Germline V gene data show CDR1 as LNHNV and CDR2 as YYDKDF (reference sequence). V dropped 7 bases and J dropped 1 base, with 8 bases sitting between them.

This sequence joins TRBV7-9 and TRBJ2-5, with D unresolved. Germline values: CDR1 SEHNR, CDR2 FQNEAQ (reference sequence). This CDR3 has 16 residues. V dropped 2 bases and J dropped 2 bases, with 15 bases sitting between them. CDR3 DNA: TGTGCCAGCAGCTTAACGACTTACGTGCTACAAGAGACCCAGTACTTC. Amino acids: CASSLTTYVLQETQYF. The variable domain in full, completed from reference TRBV7-9 and TRBJ2-5, reads DTGVSQNPRHKITKRGQNVTFRCDPISEHNRLYWYRQTLGQGPEFLTYFQNEAQLEKSRLLSDRFSAERPKGSFSTLEIQRTEQGDSAMYLCASSLTTYVLQETQYFGPGTRLLVL.

This clone showed up just a few times. The V call is TRBV11-2, the J call TRBJ2-7, with a weak D call TRBD1 (7 bases). V was clipped by 5 bases and J by 6 bases, with 17 bases between them. The CDR3 runs 14 residues. The germline CDR1 and CDR2 sequences are SGHAT and FQNNGV. The CDR3 region has the DNA TGTGCCAGCAGCCAAATCTCAGGGGGACTCGAGCAGTACTTC. Translation gives CASSQISGGLEQYF.

A single count supports this clone. V is TRBV6-6 and J is TRBJ2-5; D may correspond to TRBD1 or TRBD2 (5 bases each). The CDR3 has 15 amino acids. Trimming removed 0 bases at V and 6 bases at J, with 14 bases between. The germline CDR1 and CDR2 sequences are MNHNY and SVGAGI (reference sequence). Here the CDR3 DNA reads TGTGCCAGCAGTTACTCGGTTGGGGGATACAAGACCCAGTACTTC. It encodes CASSYSVGGYKTQYF.

The chain couples TRBV2 to TRBJ2-7, with 9 positions matching TRBD1. CDR3 length: 13 residues. With V trimmed by 8 bases and J by 2 bases, 4 bases remained unmatched. The germline gives CDR1 SNHLY, CDR2 FYNNEI. Written as DNA, the CDR3 is TGTGCCAGCGGGACAGGGAGGACCTACGAGCAGTACTTC. Residues: CASGTGRTYEQYF.

The chain carries TRBV7-9 and TRBJ2-1; D call uncertain. Trimming removed 5 bases at V and 9 bases at J, with 14 bases between. The CDR3 length is 13 residues. CDR1 is SEHNR and CDR2 is FQNEAQ in the germline V gene (reference sequence). This CDR3 is CASSPFSEIEQFF. CDR3 coding DNA: TGTGCCAGCAGCCCCTTTTCGGAGATTGAGCAGTTCTTC.

This chain links TRBV5-1 with TRBJ2-3, with 15 bases that match TRBD2. The CDR3 consists of 19 residues. Germline V lookup: CDR1 SGHRS, CDR2 YFSETQ. The junction had 12 bases not matched to a gene; V was cut back by 3 bases and J by 4 bases. The CDR3 protein is CASSYGLAGGVYGADTQYF. In DNA form, the CDR3 reads TGCGCCAGCAGCTACGGACTAGCGGGAGGGGTGTATGGGGCAGATACGCAGTATTTT. Based on the CDR3 plus reference TRBV5-1 and TRBJ2-3, the full variable domain is KAGVTQTPRYLIKTRGQQVTLSCSPISGHRSVSWYQQTPGQGLQFLFEYFSETQRNKGNFPGRFSGRQFSNSRSEMNVSTLELGDSALYLCASSYGLAGGVYGADTQYFGPGTRLTVL.

The rearrangement uses TRBV7-2 and TRBJ2-5; maybe TRBD1 (7 bases). V lost 3 bases to trimming and J lost 5 bases, with 16 bases between them. Germline V gene lookup returns CDR1 SGHTA and CDR2 FQGNSA. The CDR3 length is 15 residues. CDR3 loop: CASSFRQGGSETQYF. CDR3 sequence (DNA): TGTGCCAGCAGCTTCCGGCAGGGGGGATCGGAGACCCAGTACTTC.

This chain joins TRBV6-5 and TRBJ2-7; D remains unclear. The V end lost 6 bases, the J end lost 5 bases, and 14 bases lay between the germline ends. The CDR3 contains 13 residues. CDR1 and CDR2 (germline): MNHEY, SVGAGI. CDR3 in DNA: TGTGCCAGCAGGGTCGGTCCTCCGAACGAGCAGTACTTC. Protein sequence: CASRVGPPNEQYF.

The genes are TRBV6-5 and TRBJ1-5, with 9 bases matching TRBD1. Per germline, CDR1 MNHEY and CDR2 SVGAGI. CDR3 length equals 14 residues. The V and J ends lost 5 bases and 4 bases, in that order; junction bases with no gene match: 3. The chain's CDR3 is CASSKGQGNQPQHF. In DNA form, the CDR3 reads TGTGCCAGCAGTAAGGGACAGGGAAATCAGCCCCAGCATTTT.

The chain recombines TRBV19 with TRBJ2-7; 8 nucleotides line up with TRBD2. After removal of 5 bases from V and 3 bases from J, the junction contained 6 bases not matched to a gene. This CDR3 is built from 14 residues. CDR1 is LNHDA, CDR2 SQIVND, per germline (reference sequence). CDR3 region: CASSRSGRLYEQYF. The CDR3 DNA follows: TGTGCCAGTAGTCGAAGCGGGAGACTCTACGAGCAGTACTTC. Drawing the rest from reference TRBV19 and TRBJ2-7, the complete variable domain is DGGITQSPKYLFRKEGQNVTLSCEQNLNHDAMYWYRQDPGQGLRLIYYSQIVNDFQKGDIAEGYSVSREKKESFPLTVTSAQKNPTAFYLCASSRSGRLYEQYFGPGTRLTVT.

The chain is built from TRBV7-6 and TRBJ2-1; 9 bases are a match to TRBD1. The germline CDR1 and CDR2 sequences are SGHVS and FNYEAQ. The CDR3 spans 16 residues. Losses at the gene ends were 4 bases for V and 4 bases for J; bases not matched to a gene: 8. The DNA of the CDR3 is TGTGCCAGCAGCTCCGGTACAGGGGGCACGTACAATGAGCAGTTCTTC. Translated: CASSSGTGGTYNEQFF. The variable domain in full, with the rest retrieved from reference TRBV7-6 and TRBJ2-1, is GAGVSQSPRYKVTKRGQDVALRCDPISGHVSLYWYRQALGQGPEFLTYFNYEAQQDKSGLPNDRFSAERPEGSISTLTIQRTEQRDSAMYRCASSSGTGGTYNEQFFGPGTRLTVL.

This chain connects TRBV6-1 to TRBJ1-2, with 11 bases matching TRBD1. Germline V gives CDR1 MNHNS, CDR2 SASEGT. Germline trimming cut 2 bases from V and 4 bases from J; bases unmatched to any gene: 3. CDR3 length equals 15 residues. The CDR3 DNA reads as TGTGCCAGCAGTGAACGGACAGGGGGCATCTATGGCTACACCTTC. Encoded protein: CASSERTGGIYGYTF.

The chain employs TRBV7-2 and TRBJ2-2; no clear D. CDR3 length: 15 residues. V lost 1 base and J lost 6, with 12 bases in between. The germline V gene has CDR1 SGHTA and CDR2 FQGNSA. The CDR3 sequence is CASSLVVGPAGELFF. The CDR3 DNA sequence: TGTGCCAGCAGCTTAGTTGTCGGGCCCGCCGGGGAGCTGTTTTTT.

The chain combines TRBV10-3 with TRBJ2-3; no reliable D call. Germline V gene lookup returns CDR1 ENHRY and CDR2 SYGVKD. The CDR3 has 12 amino acids. Trimming stripped 10 bases from V and 4 bases from J, with 12 bases between. The CDR3 bases are TGTGCCACCTTAACGGGCGCAGATACGCAGTATTTT. This encodes CATLTGADTQYF.

This chain links TRBV19 with TRBJ2-5, with 7 bases identical to TRBD1. The end of the DNA is better explained by TRBJ2-7, so the J call may be wrong. There are 13 residues in the CDR3. CDR1 and CDR2 (germline): LNHDA, SQIVND (reference sequence). For the CDR3, the DNA is TGTGCCAGTAGTCCACAGGGGTCCGACGAGCAGTACTTC. Translation: CASSPQGSDEQYF.

The chain joins TRBV2 to TRBJ1-1; the match to TRBD1 covers 8 bases. The junction had 5 bases not matched to a gene; V was cut back by 3 bases and J by 5 bases. Germline CDR1 and CDR2: SNHLY and FYNNEI. CDR3 length: 14 residues. CDR3 bases: TGTGCCAGCAGTGACCAGGGGGCGAGGACTGAAGCTTTCTTT. Its translation: CASSDQGARTEAFF.

This clone was seen only a few times. The V call is TRBV5-4, the J call TRBJ2-1, with D maybe TRBD1 (6 bases). Trimming stripped 1 base from V and 9 bases from J, with 11 bases between. The germline CDR1 and CDR2 sequences are SGHNT and YYREEE (reference sequence). The CDR3 is 13 residues long. DNA for the CDR3: TGTGCCAGCAGCTTGTATGGGGGCCGTGAGCAGTTCTTC. Amino acids: CASSLYGGREQFF.

This chain uses TRBV12-5 with TRBJ1-3; D perhaps matches TRBD1 (6 bases). The V end lost 2 bases, the J end lost 7 bases, and 18 bases lay between the germline ends. CDR1 is LGHNT and CDR2 is FRNRAP in the germline V gene. The CDR3 contains 16 residues. DNA of the CDR3: TGTGCTAGTGGTTTGCCAGCAGGGGTGTTTGGGAACACCATATATTTT. Protein sequence: CASGLPAGVFGNTIYF.

DNA for the CDR3: TGTGCCAGCAGCTCTCGACAAAGAGGCTACACCTTC. It translates to CASSSRQRGYTF. The chain is built from TRBV7-2 and TRBJ1-2; unclear D gene. Deletions cut 4 bases from V and 8 bases from J, with 11 bases between. This CDR3 is built from 12 residues. From germline, CDR1 is SGHTA and CDR2 FQGNSA.